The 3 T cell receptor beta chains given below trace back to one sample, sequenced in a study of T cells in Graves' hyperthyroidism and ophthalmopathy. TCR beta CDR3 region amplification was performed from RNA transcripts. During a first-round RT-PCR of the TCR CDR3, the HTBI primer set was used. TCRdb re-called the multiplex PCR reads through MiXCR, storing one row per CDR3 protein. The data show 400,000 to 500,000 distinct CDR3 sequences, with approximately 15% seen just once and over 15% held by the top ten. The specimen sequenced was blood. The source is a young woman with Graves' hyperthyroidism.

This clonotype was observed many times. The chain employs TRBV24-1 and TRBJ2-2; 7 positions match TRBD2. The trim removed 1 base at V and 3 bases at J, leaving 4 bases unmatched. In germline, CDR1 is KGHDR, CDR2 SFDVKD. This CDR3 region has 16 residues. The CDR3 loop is CATSDFGGSYTGELFF. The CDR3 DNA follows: TGTGCCACCAGTGATTTTGGCGGGAGTTACACCGGGGAGCTGTTTTTT.

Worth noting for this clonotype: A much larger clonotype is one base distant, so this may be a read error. CDR3 DNA sequence: TGTGCCAGCAGTGGTGGTCGTAGTGAGCAGTTCTTC. This encodes CASSGGRSEQFF. The rearrangement joins TRBV11-2 to TRBJ2-1; D is unclear. The CDR3 loop spans 12 amino acids. Germline CDR1 SGHAT, CDR2 FQNNGV. V lost 6 bases and J 9 bases, leaving 12 bases between the germline ends.

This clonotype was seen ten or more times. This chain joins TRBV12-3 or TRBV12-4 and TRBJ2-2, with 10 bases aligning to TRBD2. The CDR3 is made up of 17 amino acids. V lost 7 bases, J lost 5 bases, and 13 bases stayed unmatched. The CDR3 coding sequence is TGTGCCAGCATTCCCGGGACTAGCGCGGTGGGAACCGGGGAGCTGTTTTTT. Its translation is CASIPGTSAVGTGELFF.